The 23 T cell receptor beta chains given below trace back to one sample, sequenced in a study of technical replicates of blood from a few donors. Some clones are missing from TCRdb's copy, which holds only in-frame ones; the method was immunoSEQ multiplex PCR. This table has 70,000 to 80,000 clones, 92% appearing once. The material sequenced was T cells isolated from PBMCs. The receptors here all came from a human donor in good health.

The chain uses TRBV2 and TRBJ1-2; 9 bases line up with TRBD1. Per the germline V gene, CDR1 is SNHLY and CDR2 is FYNNEI. After removal of 9 bases from V and 0 bases from J, the junction contained 2 bases not matched to a gene. The CDR3 loop spans 13 amino acids. The CDR3 bases are TGTGCCAGGGGGGACAGGGCTAACTATGGCTACACCTTC. This encodes CARGDRANYGYTF.

J is TRBJ1-5 and V is TRBV6-1, with TRBD1 as a possible D gene (6 bases). V was trimmed by 2 bases and J by 2 bases, leaving 16 bases between them. Per germline, CDR1 MNHNS and CDR2 SASEGT. There are 17 residues in the CDR3. The CDR3 DNA reads as TGTGCCAGCAGTGAAAGGGACCTGGGGGCAGGCAATCAGCCCCAGCATTTT. Translating gives CASSERDLGAGNQPQHF.

This clone was observed once. This chain links TRBV5-1 with TRBJ2-3; D may be TRBD2 (6 bases). V lost 1 base to trimming and J lost 2 bases, with 11 bases between them. CDR1 and CDR2 (germline): SGHRS, YFSETQ. The CDR3 covers 15 residues. CDR3 region: CASSLFRTTTDTQYF. The DNA for the CDR3 is TGCGCCAGCAGCTTGTTCCGGACTACCACAGATACGCAGTATTTT.

The genes are TRBV11-2 and TRBJ1-2; D is unclear. The ends were cut back, 1 base at V and 0 bases at J, with 6 bases in the middle. Germline CDR1 SGHAT, CDR2 FQNNGV. CDR3 length equals 14 residues. CDR3 loop: CASSLGTANYGYTF. The CDR3 DNA is TGTGCCAGCAGCTTAGGCACAGCTAACTATGGCTACACCTTC.

This clone was detected once. J is TRBJ2-1 and V is TRBV11-2; 10 bases fit TRBD2. This CDR3 has 16 amino acids. CDR1 is SGHAT and CDR2 is FQNNGV in the germline V gene. After removal of 4 bases from V and 9 bases from J, the junction contained 12 bases not matched to a gene. The CDR3 is CASSSWPSGRNVEQFF. In DNA, the CDR3 is TGTGCCAGCAGCTCCTGGCCTAGCGGGAGAAATGTTGAGCAGTTCTTC.

The V and J genes are TRBV13 and TRBJ1-1, with D unclear. The germline gives CDR1 PRHDT, CDR2 FYEKMQ (reference sequence). The CDR3 spans 18 residues. Trimming left V 4 bases short and J 1 base short, with 22 bases between. The CDR3 sequence is CASSSYVDRGRENTEAFF. Written as DNA, the CDR3 is TGTGCCAGCAGCTCATATGTGGACCGCGGGCGGGAGAACACTGAAGCTTTCTTT.

This rearrangement joins TRBV11-2 to TRBJ2-1, with a possible D match to TRBD2 (5 bases). V lost 1 base and J 2 bases, leaving 9 bases between the germline ends. This CDR3 is 15 amino acids long. Germline V gives CDR1 SGHAT, CDR2 FQNNGV. Here the CDR3 reads CASSLGAGPYNEQFF. For the CDR3, the DNA is TGTGCCAGCAGCTTAGGGGCGGGCCCCTACAATGAGCAGTTCTTC.

The chain couples TRBV10-2 to TRBJ2-1, with a weak D call TRBD2 (5 bases). There are 14 residues in the CDR3. Germline V CDR1 and CDR2: WSHSY, SAAADI. V lost 6 bases, J lost 5 bases, and 14 bases lay in between. DNA of the CDR3: TGCGCCAGCAGCTGGCTCGGGATCGACAATGAGCAGTTCTTC. It is translated as CASSWLGIDNEQFF.

The chain combines TRBV7-6 with TRBJ2-1, with TRBD1 as a possible D gene (5 bases). The CDR3 has 13 residues. The V gene lost 8 bases and the J gene lost 5 bases, with 13 bases spanning the gap. Germline-derived CDR1 and CDR2 are SGHVS and FNYEAQ. CDR3 in DNA: TGTGCCAGCGCTATTGGACATAACAATGAGCAGTTCTTC. It specifies CASAIGHNNEQFF. The full variable domain, in which reference TRBV7-6 and TRBJ2-1 provide the parts outside the CDR3, is GAGVSQSPRYKVTKRGQDVALRCDPISGHVSLYWYRQALGQGPEFLTYFNYEAQQDKSGLPNDRFSAERPEGSISTLTIQRTEQRDSAMYRCASAIGHNNEQFFGPGTRLTVL.

The V and J genes are TRBV5-1 and TRBJ2-5, with D perhaps TRBD2 (6 bases). Germline assignment: CDR1 SGHRS and CDR2 YFSETQ. This CDR3 has 13 residues. Trimming shortened V by 1 base and J by 4 bases, and 8 bases separated the two germline ends. For the CDR3, the DNA is TGCGCCAGCAGCTTGATCGGGGGAGAGACCCAGTACTTC. As protein: CASSLIGGETQYF. Drawing the rest from reference TRBV5-1 and TRBJ2-5, the complete variable domain is KAGVTQTPRYLIKTRGQQVTLSCSPISGHRSVSWYQQTPGQGLQFLFEYFSETQRNKGNFPGRFSGRQFSNSRSEMNVSTLELGDSALYLCASSLIGGETQYFGPGTRLLVL.

This clone was seen just once. This chain connects TRBV7-3 to TRBJ2-7, with a tentative D call TRBD2 (6 bases). The CDR3 is 13 residues long. Trimming took off 5 bases at V and 4 bases at J, with 12 bases between the two ends. In germline, CDR1 is SGHTA, CDR2 FQGTGA. This CDR3 is CASSLGRSYEQYF. The DNA for the CDR3 is TGTGCCAGCAGCCTTGGGAGGTCGTACGAGCAGTACTTC. Drawing the rest from reference TRBV7-3 and TRBJ2-7, the complete variable domain is GAGVSQTPSNKVTEKGKYVELRCDPISGHTALYWYRQSLGQGPEFLIYFQGTGAADDSGLPNDRFFAVRPEGSVSTLKIQRTERGDSAVYLCASSLGRSYEQYFGPGTRLTVT.

The V gene is TRBV5-4, the J gene TRBJ2-6; maybe TRBD1 (6 bases). The CDR3 spans 16 residues. CDR1 and CDR2 from the germline V gene are SGHNT and YYREEE (reference sequence). V was trimmed by 0 bases and J by 4 bases, leaving 11 bases between them. CDR3 DNA sequence: TGTGCCAGCAGCTTGGGGGGGCGGTCCGGGGCCAACGTCCTGACTTTC. This codes for CASSLGGRSGANVLTF.

The CDR3 is CSVEGGLAGYEQYF. In nucleotides, the CDR3 is TGCAGCGTTGAAGGGGGACTAGCGGGTTACGAGCAGTACTTC. The J gene is TRBJ2-7, the V gene TRBV29-1; 12 positions agree with TRBD2. V trimming: 1 base; J trimming: 4 bases; junction bases outside the gene matches: 2. Germline lookup yields CDR1 SQVTM and CDR2 ANQGSEA. CDR3 length equals 14 residues.

The chain links TRBV7-9 to TRBJ2-7, with TRBD1 as a possible D gene (6 bases). Per the germline V gene, CDR1 is SEHNR and CDR2 is FQNEAQ (reference sequence). Trimming shortened V by 5 bases and J by 2 bases, and 16 bases separated the two germline ends. The CDR3 is 15 residues long. The CDR3 protein is CASSVTGLDAYEQYF. As DNA, the CDR3 is TGTGCCAGCAGCGTCACAGGGTTAGATGCCTACGAGCAGTACTTC.

This clone was recorded once. V and J are TRBV10-3 and TRBJ2-7; D is possibly TRBD1 (6 bases). The CDR3 has 11 residues. The V end lost 6 bases, the J end lost 9 bases, and 12 bases lay between the germline ends. Per the germline V gene, CDR1 is ENHRY and CDR2 is SYGVKD. Here the CDR3 reads CAIRKQGGQYF. In DNA, the CDR3 is TGTGCCATCAGGAAACAGGGCGGGCAGTACTTC.

CDR3 sequence: CASSFPLQRDVDEQFF. CDR3 nucleotides: TGCGCCAGCAGCTTTCCGCTACAACGGGATGTCGATGAGCAGTTCTTC. This rearrangement joins TRBV5-1 to TRBJ2-1; maybe TRBD2 (5 bases). CDR3 length: 16 amino acids. The ends were cut back, 2 bases at V and 8 bases at J, with 20 bases in the middle. Germline V CDR1 and CDR2: SGHRS, YFSETQ. The variable domain in full, with the rest retrieved from reference TRBV5-1 and TRBJ2-1, is KAGVTQTPRYLIKTRGQQVTLSCSPISGHRSVSWYQQTPGQGLQFLFEYFSETQRNKGNFPGRFSGRQFSNSRSEMNVSTLELGDSALYLCASSFPLQRDVDEQFFGPGTRLTVL.

The rearrangement joins TRBV4-1 to TRBJ2-3; 8 nucleotides match TRBD2. The germline V gene encodes CDR1 MGHRA and CDR2 YSYEKL. CDR3 length equals 16 residues. V was pared by 1 base and J by 8 bases, with 11 bases of the junction left unmatched. CDR3 sequence reads: CASSQVRTSYQSTQYF. DNA for the CDR3: TGCGCCAGCAGCCAAGTAAGGACTAGCTACCAATCTACGCAGTATTTT.

This clone appeared once. V gene TRBV30 combines with J gene TRBJ1-2; D remains unclear. Trimming took off 6 bases at V and 4 bases at J, with 9 bases between the two ends. CDR1 and CDR2 (germline): GTSNPN, SVGIG (reference sequence). The CDR3 is made up of 11 amino acids. The CDR3 DNA follows: TGTGCCTGCGATATTAGCTATGGCTACACCTTC. It yields the protein CACDISYGYTF.

This clone was picked up one time. The chain combines TRBV5-6 with TRBJ2-5, with 7 bases matching TRBD1. The trim removed 3 bases at V and 5 bases at J, leaving 4 bases unmatched. This CDR3 has 13 amino acids. From germline, CDR1 is SGHDT and CDR2 YYEEEE. The CDR3 sequence is CASSSTGEETQYF. As DNA, the CDR3 is TGTGCCAGCAGCTCCACAGGGGAGGAGACCCAGTACTTC.

The chain employs TRBV2 and TRBJ2-5, with D possibly TRBD2 on 5 matching bases. Looked up from germline, CDR1 is SNHLY and CDR2 is FYNNEI. Between the trimmed V and J ends, which lost 2 bases and 4 bases, there was a span of 8 bases. There are 13 residues in the CDR3. The CDR3 region is CASSETRRETQYF. In DNA form, the CDR3 reads TGTGCCAGCAGTGAAACTAGGAGAGAGACCCAGTACTTC.

This clone was detected only once. The chain uses TRBV30 and TRBJ2-7, with a possible D match to TRBD2 (6 bases). CDR1 GTSNPN and CDR2 SVGIG come from the germline V gene (reference sequence). Trimming removed 0 bases at V and 3 bases at J, with 12 bases between. This CDR3 has 14 amino acids. CDR3 coding DNA: TGTGCCTGGAGTGTACACGAGGGAGGCTACGAGCAGTACTTC. Its translation: CAWSVHEGGYEQYF. The complete variable domain, with remaining parts taken from reference TRBV30 and TRBJ2-7, reads SQTIHQWPATLVQPVGSPLSLECTVEGTSNPNLYWYRQAAGRGLQLLFYSVGIGQISSEVPQNLSASRPQDRQFILSSKKLLLSDSGFYLCAWSVHEGGYEQYFGPGTRLTVT.

The chain recombines TRBV6-4 with TRBJ2-5; 9 positions match TRBD1. CDR3 size: 14 residues. Looked up from germline, CDR1 is MRHNA and CDR2 is SNTAGT. V lost 5 bases, J lost 4 bases, and 5 bases stayed unmatched. The CDR3 DNA is TGTGCCAGCAGTCGGGGACAGGGAGGAGAGACCCAGTACTTC. Its translation: CASSRGQGGETQYF.

This chain uses TRBV4-1 with TRBJ2-5; 7 nucleotides agree with TRBD1. Germline loops: CDR1 MGHRA, CDR2 YSYEKL. The length of the CDR3 is 15 residues. V trimming: 0 bases; J trimming: 5 bases; junction bases outside the gene matches: 6. The CDR3 protein is CASSQEARGYETQYF. In DNA, the CDR3 is TGCGCCAGCAGCCAAGAGGCCAGGGGGTATGAGACCCAGTACTTC.